Following are 14 T cell receptor beta chains from one sample sequenced in a study of spatial heterogeneity in lung cancer (dated by TCRdb to the late 2010s). Library generation was performed with 5' RACE. Sequenced on a NextSeq 500. TCRdb reanalyzed the raw reads on its own, using fastp at Q25 for trimming and MiXCR for clone calling, and kept in-frame beta chains. Under each unique CDR3 protein, matching rows form one entry showing the most common genes and DNA. This sample comprises tens of thousands of distinct CDR3 sequences, over 9.5% of them detected only once. The top ten constitute more than 40% of the sample. The time point label corresponds to: sample taken at primary tumor resection. Whole RNA extracted from tumor and nontumor lung tissue, or from cryopreserved PBMC samples, was used for TCR sequencing without cell sorting. The sequences come from PBMCs, collected at surgery. These receptors all stem from a male donor with early-stage non-small cell lung cancer.

V usage is TRBV3-1 and J usage is TRBJ2-1; 11 nucleotides match TRBD1. Germline lookup yields CDR1 LGHDT and CDR2 YNNKEL (reference sequence). Trimming took 3 bases from V and 12 from J; bases not matched to a gene: 4. The CDR3 loop spans 13 amino acids. The chain's CDR3 is CASSHGQGAGQFF. The CDR3 DNA sequence: TGTGCCAGCAGCCACGGACAGGGGGCTGGGCAGTTCTTC.

This clonotype was counted at least ten times. This chain links TRBV11-2 with TRBJ2-5, with 10 bases matching TRBD2. The V and J ends lost 1 base and 5 bases, in that order; junction bases with no gene match: 13. The CDR3 has 18 residues. Germline V CDR1 and CDR2: SGHAT, FQNNGV. CDR3 sequence: CASSLGVRSGGAEETQYF. Written as DNA, the CDR3 is TGTGCCAGCAGCTTAGGGGTTCGGAGCGGGGGGGCCGAGGAGACCCAGTACTTC.

This chain joins TRBV9 and TRBJ2-1, with 10 bases matching TRBD2. V shed 4 bases, J shed 3 bases, and the junction held 7 bases outside the gene matches. The CDR3 covers 16 residues. Germline CDR1 SGDLS, CDR2 YYNGEE. CDR3 sequence reads: CASSPTWTSGYNEQFF. As DNA, the CDR3 is TGTGCCAGCAGCCCCACTTGGACTAGCGGCTACAATGAGCAGTTCTTC.

The chain uses TRBV20-1 and TRBJ1-5; D is undetermined. The V end lost 3 bases, the J end lost 5 bases, and 11 bases lay between the germline ends. This CDR3 has 13 residues. Germline CDR1 is DFQATT and CDR2 is SNEGSKA (reference sequence). CDR3 nucleotide sequence: TGCAGTGCTAGGGGAGGGTCCGATCAGCCCCAGCATTTT. The encoded protein is CSARGGSDQPQHF.

This clonotype was seen only once. This sequence joins TRBV11-2 and TRBJ2-1; D possibly corresponds to TRBD2 (6 bases). Per the germline V gene, CDR1 is SGHAT and CDR2 is FQNNGV. Trimming cost V 10 bases and J 10 bases, with 20 bases left between them. CDR3 length equals 13 residues. The CDR3 is CATNPSGRNEQFF. The CDR3 DNA reads TGTGCCACCAACCCCTCCGGGAGAAACGAGCAGTTCTTC.

The V gene is TRBV19, the J gene TRBJ2-1; no reliable D call. The CDR3 is made up of 13 amino acids. Trimming shortened V by 10 bases and J by 7 bases, and 17 bases separated the two germline ends. Germline CDR1 is LNHDA and CDR2 is SQIVND (reference sequence). The CDR3 loop reads CATDQMLGNEQFF. The CDR3 DNA sequence: TGTGCCACCGACCAAATGCTAGGGAATGAGCAGTTCTTC.

The chain combines TRBV7-2 with TRBJ2-1; TRBD1 is a possible D gene (5 bases). Germline values: CDR1 SGHTA, CDR2 FQGNSA. V dropped 0 bases and J dropped 3 bases, with 12 bases sitting between them. This CDR3 has 16 amino acids. The CDR3 spells CASSLATWQGYNEQFF. CDR3 in DNA: TGTGCCAGCAGCTTAGCGACTTGGCAGGGCTACAATGAGCAGTTCTTC.

This clonotype was observed a few times. The chain recombines TRBV20-1 with TRBJ2-2, with 11 nucleotides matching TRBD2. This CDR3 is built from 16 residues. Germline trimming cut 5 bases from V and 0 bases from J; bases unmatched to any gene: 5. Germline loops: CDR1 DFQATT, CDR2 SNEGSKA (reference sequence). The DNA for the CDR3 is TGCAGTGCTTCGGGACTAGCGGCCTCGAACACCGGGGAGCTGTTTTTT. Translation gives CSASGLAASNTGELFF.

This clonotype appeared many times. This sequence joins TRBV19 and TRBJ2-5; 12 bases align to TRBD2. The J segment lost 5 bases and the V segment lost 5 bases, leaving 9 bases of the junction unmatched. Germline CDR1 and CDR2: LNHDA and SQIVND (reference sequence). This CDR3 spans 16 amino acids. The CDR3 protein is CASSSRLAGAAETQYF. DNA for the CDR3: TGTGCCAGTAGTTCCCGACTAGCGGGAGCTGCGGAGACCCAGTACTTC.

The chain is built from TRBV5-1 and TRBJ2-3; D uncertain. The CDR3 extends over 11 amino acids. Germline V gene sequence: CDR1 SGHRS, CDR2 YFSETQ. The V gene lost 1 base and the J gene lost 6 bases, with 3 bases spanning the gap. The CDR3 DNA is TGCGCCAGCAGCTTGTTTGATACGCAGTATTTT. It codes for CASSLFDTQYF.

This clonotype was picked up many times. It is likely a read error, because the conserved phenylalanine at the end of the CDR3 is missing. The DNA is left out, because the CDR3 cannot be placed on it with certainty; the CDR3 is given as TCRdb lists it. J is TRBJ2-7 and V is TRBV4-3; the table gives TRBD1 as D, unverified against the DNA. CDR1 and CDR2 (germline): LGHNA, YSLEER. The CDR3 spans 11 amino acids, including both terminal residues. The CDR3 sequence: CASSQGRTGRL.

The chain links TRBV5-1 to TRBJ2-5; 11 nucleotides match TRBD1. The length of the CDR3 is 16 residues. Germline loops: CDR1 SGHRS, CDR2 YFSETQ. Losses at the gene ends were 0 bases for V and 3 bases for J; bases not matched to a gene: 4. The CDR3 loop reads CASSLEPGQGEETQYF. Here the CDR3 DNA reads TGCGCCAGCAGCTTGGAGCCGGGACAGGGGGAAGAGACCCAGTACTTC.

The genes are TRBV12-5 and TRBJ2-3; possibly TRBD1 for D (6 bases). The CDR3 covers 11 residues. Germline values: CDR1 LGHNT, CDR2 FRNRAP. Between the trimmed V and J ends, which lost 3 bases and 9 bases, there was a span of 7 bases. In DNA form, the CDR3 reads TGTGCTAGTGGTTTAAGGGGGACGCAGTATTTT. It specifies CASGLRGTQYF. Variable domain in full (rest from reference TRBV12-5 and TRBJ2-3): DARVTQTPRHKVTEMGQEVTMRCQPILGHNTVFWYRQTMMQGLELLAYFRNRAPLDDSGMPKDRFSAEMPDATLATLKIQPSEPRDSAVYFCASGLRGTQYFGPGTRLTVL.

The chain uses TRBV5-1 and TRBJ2-5; 9 bases map to TRBD1. Germline lookup yields CDR1 SGHRS and CDR2 YFSETQ. V shed 2 bases and J 5 bases; nucleotides not matched to a gene: 4. This CDR3 is 14 amino acids long. The chain's CDR3 is CASSLGQGPETQYF. CDR3 DNA sequence: TGCGCCAGCAGCTTAGGACAGGGGCCGGAGACCCAGTACTTC.